Listed below are T cell receptor beta chains from one sample, sequenced in a study of cytomegalovirus exposure and HLA in healthy donors. Libraries were prepared by immunoSEQ multiplex PCR; TCRdb keeps only in-frame clonotypes and omits some of them. The table has 150,000 to 200,000 clones, 65% to 80% seen once. Sequencing input: PBMCs. All receptors come from a woman aged 25-40 years in good health and CMV-seronegative. Both conserved end residues are part of each CDR3. The D gene is left open where the match is weak. Only some rows state a clone size, as once, few, many or a class for expanded clones.

d_call	clone_size	j_call	v_call	cdr3_nt	cdr3_aa
TRBD1	-	TRBJ1-2	TRBV16	TGTGCCAGCAGCCATGGGACAGGCATTAACTATGGCTACACCTTC	CASSHGTGINYGYTF
-	few	TRBJ1-5	TRBV19	TGTGCCAGTAGTATAGAGGACCAGGGTTGGAAGATCGAGCCCCAGCATTTT	CASSIEDQGWKIEPQHF
TRBD1	few	TRBJ1-1	TRBV13	TGTGCCAGCAGCGCAAACCGGGACAGGGGCGCTTGGAACACTGAAGCTTTCTTT	CASSANRDRGAWNTEAFF
TRBD2	-	TRBJ2-1	TRBV9	TGTGCCAGCAGCGGATGGACTAGCGGGAAACATGAGCAGTTCTTC	CASSGWTSGKHEQFF
-	once	TRBJ1-2	TRBV30	TGTGCCTGGAGCCTTCAGGGCAACTATGGCTACACCTTC	CAWSLQGNYGYTF
TRBD2	-	TRBJ2-5	TRBV6-5	TGTGCCAGCAACTACGGGGGGGGCCAAGAGACCCAGTACTTC	CASNYGGGQETQYF
TRBD1	-	TRBJ1-5	TRBV5-5	TGTGCCAGCAGCTTGGGAGGGGACAGCAGACAGCCCCAGCATTTT	CASSLGGDSRQPQHF
TRBD2	-	TRBJ2-1	TRBV19	TGTGCCAGTAGTATGATATCGGGGCTAGCGGGAGTTGCCCACAATGAGCAGTTCTTC	CASSMISGLAGVAHNEQFF
-	-	TRBJ1-1	TRBV13	TGTGCCAGCAGCTTTATGGGCGGGACCACTGAAGCTTTCTTT	CASSFMGGTTEAFF
-	-	TRBJ2-5	TRBV27	TGTGCCAGCAGTTTCCGTAAAGAGACCCAGTACTTC	CASSFRKETQYF
-	once	TRBJ2-7	TRBV15	TGTGCCACCAGCAGCGAACTAGAGAACTACGAGCAGTACTTC	CATSSELENYEQYF
-	once	TRBJ1-5	TRBV6-6	TGTGCCAGCAGAACGGACAGCCGCGCCAATCAGCCCCAGCATTTT	CASRTDSRANQPQHF
TRBD1	-	TRBJ1-1	TRBV20-1	TGCAGTGCGAAAGGGACAGATGAAGCTTTCTTT	CSAKGTDEAFF
-	once	TRBJ1-1	TRBV11-2	TGTGCCAGCAGCTTAGTGGGAGGGATAAACACTGAAGCTTTCTTT	CASSLVGGINTEAFF
TRBD2	-	TRBJ2-1	TRBV4-2	TGTGCCAGCAGCCCGGAAGAGAGCGGGAGTTTCTACAATGAGCAGTTCTTC	CASSPEESGSFYNEQFF
TRBD2	-	TRBJ2-5	TRBV5-4	TGTGCCAGCAGCATATCTAGCGGGGGGCCTCAAGAGACCCAGTACTTC	CASSISSGGPQETQYF
-	-	TRBJ1-1	TRBV7-8	TGTGCCAGCAGCCCTCAACCCGACAGGTCTTACACTGAAGCTTTCTTT	CASSPQPDRSYTEAFF
TRBD1	few	TRBJ1-5	TRBV2	TGTGCCAGCAGTGAAACAGGGGGCGTCTATCAGCCCCAGCATTTT	CASSETGGVYQPQHF
TRBD2	-	TRBJ2-3	TRBV30	TGTGCCTGGAGTCCAGCGGGGGGGGCAGATACGCAGTATTTT	CAWSPAGGADTQYF
-	once	TRBJ2-1	TRBV9	TGTGCCAGCAGCGTAGTTGCTACCCATGAGCAGTTCTTC	CASSVVATHEQFF
-	-	TRBJ1-1	TRBV9	TGTGCCAGCAGCGTAGAAGGGACACCCACTGAAGCTTTCTTT	CASSVEGTPTEAFF